This passage covers 9 T cell receptor beta chains from one sample sequenced in a study of Ad26.COV2.S vaccination and SARS-CoV-2 variants. Repertoires were generated with immunoSEQ multiplex PCR, while TCRdb's copy carries only in-frame clones and drops some. This table holds hundreds of thousands of clones, around 92% found once. The treatment is: roughly 18 received Ad26.COV2.S at low or high dose, single or two shots; several received placebo; per-sample allocation not given. Samples analyzed were those drawn on day 63 after the first vaccine or placebo injection. This sample comprised peripheral blood, obtained in a trial of Ad26.COV2.S vaccine versus placebo. These TCRs come from a person between 18 and 59 years old who received the Ad26.COV2.S COVID-19 vaccine or a placebo.

About this clone itself: At the DNA level, this CDR3 is encoded by other sequences in the same sample as well. This chain joins TRBV24-1 and TRBJ2-1, with D hard to call. CDR1 is KGHDR and CDR2 is SFDVKD in the germline V gene. V lost 9 bases to trimming and J lost 3 bases, with 5 bases between them. The CDR3 spans 11 residues. CDR3 DNA: TGTGCCACCGCCAGCTACAATGAGCAGTTCTTC. It specifies CATASYNEQFF.

The genes are TRBV10-3 and TRBJ2-7, with D unresolved. Trimming removed 6 bases at V and 2 bases at J, with 17 bases between. Germline CDR1 ENHRY, CDR2 SYGVKD. The CDR3 length is 15 residues. The CDR3 spells CAISPRSQPPYEQYF. CDR3 in DNA: TGTGCCATCAGCCCCCGATCCCAACCGCCCTACGAGCAGTACTTC.

The CDR3 nucleotides read TGTGCCAGCACCCGGTGGGCCGGTGCCACAGATACGCAGTATTTT. Translating gives CASTRWAGATDTQYF. The chain employs TRBV6-5 and TRBJ2-3, with D unclear. CDR1 is MNHEY, CDR2 SVGAGI, per germline. The germline V and J ends were trimmed by 7 bases and 2 bases, with 16 bases remaining between them. The CDR3 has 15 residues.

V is TRBV7-8 and J is TRBJ2-7; D is possibly TRBD1 (6 bases). There are 14 residues in the CDR3. Germline CDR1 reads SGHVS; CDR2 reads FQNEAQ. V was cut by 3 bases and J by 0 bases, with 9 bases left in between. CDR3 residues: CASSFQGSSYEQYF. In nucleotides, the CDR3 is TGTGCCAGCAGCTTCCAGGGGTCCTCCTACGAGCAGTACTTC.

The chain is built from TRBV7-3 and TRBJ2-5; 7 positions match TRBD2. J was trimmed by 13 bases and V by 6 bases; bases with no gene match: 14. The CDR3 totals 13 residues. In germline, CDR1 is SGHTA, CDR2 FQGTGA. In nucleotides, the CDR3 is TGTGCCAGCAGTCCCGGGGGGTTTAAGGATTTGTACTTC. Amino acids: CASSPGGFKDLYF.

The V gene is TRBV7-2, the J gene TRBJ2-1, with D maybe TRBD1 (6 bases). Germline assignment: CDR1 SGHTA and CDR2 FQGNSA. Trimming pared 4 bases from V and 6 bases from J, leaving 19 bases between. The CDR3 sequence is 16 residues long. The CDR3 nucleotides are TGTGCCAGCAGCTCTCTCACAGGGCGGAACCTCAATGAGCAGTTCTTC. It codes for CASSSLTGRNLNEQFF.

V is TRBV5-4 and J is TRBJ1-1; D may be TRBD1 (6 bases). CDR1 is SGHNT, CDR2 YYREEE, per germline (reference sequence). Trimming cost V 1 base and J 1 base, with 8 bases left between them. This CDR3 region has 14 residues. The CDR3 protein is CASSLLTGNTEAFF. CDR3 DNA: TGTGCCAGCAGCTTGTTGACAGGGAACACTGAAGCTTTCTTT.

The chain recombines TRBV6-5 with TRBJ2-2; weak D call: TRBD1 (6 bases). The CDR3 length is 15 residues. Germline loops: CDR1 MNHEY, CDR2 SVGAGI. V was shortened by 2 bases and J by 9 bases, with 16 bases between the two germline ends. The CDR3 here is CASSYGPGVERELFF. The CDR3 coding sequence is TGTGCCAGCAGTTACGGTCCAGGGGTGGAAAGGGAGCTGTTTTTT.

The rearrangement links TRBV12-3 or TRBV12-4 to TRBJ1-6, with D perhaps TRBD1 (5 bases). V was clipped by 3 bases and J by 8 bases, with 8 bases between them. This CDR3 is built from 13 residues. The DNA of the CDR3 is TGTGCCAGCAGTTTTGGGGGACATTCACCCCTCCACTTT. The encoded protein is CASSFGGHSPLHF.